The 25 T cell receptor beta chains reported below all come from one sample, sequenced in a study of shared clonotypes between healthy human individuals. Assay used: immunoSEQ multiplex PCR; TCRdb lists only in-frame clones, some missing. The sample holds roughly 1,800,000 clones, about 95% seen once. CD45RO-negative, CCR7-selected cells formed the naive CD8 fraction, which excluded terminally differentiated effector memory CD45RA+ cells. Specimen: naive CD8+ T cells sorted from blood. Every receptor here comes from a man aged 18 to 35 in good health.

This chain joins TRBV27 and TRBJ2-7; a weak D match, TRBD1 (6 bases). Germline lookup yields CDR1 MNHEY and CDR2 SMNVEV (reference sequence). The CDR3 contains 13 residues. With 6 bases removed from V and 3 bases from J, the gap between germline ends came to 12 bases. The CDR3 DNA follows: TGTGCCAGCAGCTATTTGGACAGCTACGAGCAGTACTTC. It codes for CASSYLDSYEQYF.

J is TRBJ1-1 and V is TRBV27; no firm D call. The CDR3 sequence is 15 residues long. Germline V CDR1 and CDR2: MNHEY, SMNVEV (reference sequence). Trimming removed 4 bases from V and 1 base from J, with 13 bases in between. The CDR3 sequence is CASSSSVEANTEAFF. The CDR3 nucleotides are TGTGCCAGCAGTTCCTCAGTGGAGGCGAACACTGAAGCTTTCTTT.

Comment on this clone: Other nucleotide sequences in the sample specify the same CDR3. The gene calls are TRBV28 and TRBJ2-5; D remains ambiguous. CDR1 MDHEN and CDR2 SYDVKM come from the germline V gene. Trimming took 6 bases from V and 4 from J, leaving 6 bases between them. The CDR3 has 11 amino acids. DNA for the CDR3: TGTGCCAGCAGCCCCTCAGAGACCCAGTACTTC. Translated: CASSPSETQYF.

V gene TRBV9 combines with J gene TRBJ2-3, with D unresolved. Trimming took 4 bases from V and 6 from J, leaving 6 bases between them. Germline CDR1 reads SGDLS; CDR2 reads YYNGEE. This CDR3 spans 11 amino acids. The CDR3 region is CASSTRDTQYF. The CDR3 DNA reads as TGTGCCAGCAGCACCCGGGATACGCAGTATTTT.

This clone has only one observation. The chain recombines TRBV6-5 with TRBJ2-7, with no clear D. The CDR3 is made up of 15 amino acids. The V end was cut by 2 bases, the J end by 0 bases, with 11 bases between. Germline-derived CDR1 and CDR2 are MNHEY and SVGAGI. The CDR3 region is CASSYQAVSSYEQYF. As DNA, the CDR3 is TGTGCCAGCAGTTACCAGGCTGTTAGCTCCTACGAGCAGTACTTC.

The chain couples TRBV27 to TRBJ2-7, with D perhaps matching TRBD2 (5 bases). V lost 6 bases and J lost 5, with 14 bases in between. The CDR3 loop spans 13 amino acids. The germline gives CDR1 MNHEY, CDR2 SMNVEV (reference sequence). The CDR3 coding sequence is TGTGCCAGCAGCTCGCCCGGGATGGACGAGCAGTACTTC. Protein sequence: CASSSPGMDEQYF.

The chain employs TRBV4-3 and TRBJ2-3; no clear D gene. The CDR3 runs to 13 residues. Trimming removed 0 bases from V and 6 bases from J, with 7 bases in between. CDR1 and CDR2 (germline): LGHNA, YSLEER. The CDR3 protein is CASSQDRLDTQYF. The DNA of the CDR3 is TGCGCCAGCAGCCAAGACCGTCTTGATACGCAGTATTTT.

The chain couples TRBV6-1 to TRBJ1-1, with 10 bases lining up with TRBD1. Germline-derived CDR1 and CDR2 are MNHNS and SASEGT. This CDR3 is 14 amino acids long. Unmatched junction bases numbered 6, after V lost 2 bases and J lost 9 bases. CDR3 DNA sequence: TGTGCCAGCAGTGAAATGGGGACAGGGGCCCAAGCTTTCTTT. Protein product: CASSEMGTGAQAFF.

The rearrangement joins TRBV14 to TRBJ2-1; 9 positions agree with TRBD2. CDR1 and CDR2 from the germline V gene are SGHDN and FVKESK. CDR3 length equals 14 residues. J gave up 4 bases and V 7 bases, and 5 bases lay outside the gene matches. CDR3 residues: CASTPSGDYNEQFF. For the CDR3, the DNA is TGTGCCAGCACCCCTAGCGGGGATTACAATGAGCAGTTCTTC.

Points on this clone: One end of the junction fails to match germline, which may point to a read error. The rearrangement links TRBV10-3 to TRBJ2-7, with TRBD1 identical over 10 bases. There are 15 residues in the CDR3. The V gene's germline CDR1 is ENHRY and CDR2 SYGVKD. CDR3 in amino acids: CAISEGQGVSNEQYF. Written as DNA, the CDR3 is TGTGCCATCAGTGAGGGACAGGGGGTCTCCAACGAGCAGTACTTC.

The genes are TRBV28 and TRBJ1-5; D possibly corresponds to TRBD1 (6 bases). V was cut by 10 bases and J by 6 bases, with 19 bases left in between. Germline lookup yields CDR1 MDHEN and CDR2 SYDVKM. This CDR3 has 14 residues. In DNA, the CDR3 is TGTGCCACCTTGGAGGAACAGGGAACTCAGCCCCAGCATTTT. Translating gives CATLEEQGTQPQHF.

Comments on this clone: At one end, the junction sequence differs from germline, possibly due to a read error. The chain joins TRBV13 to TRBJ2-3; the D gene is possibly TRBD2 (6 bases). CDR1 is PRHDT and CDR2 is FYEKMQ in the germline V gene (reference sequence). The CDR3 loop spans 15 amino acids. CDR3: CASSLGEASTDTQYF. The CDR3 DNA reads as TGTGCCAGCAGCCTAGGGGAGGCTAGCACAGATACGCAGTATTTT.

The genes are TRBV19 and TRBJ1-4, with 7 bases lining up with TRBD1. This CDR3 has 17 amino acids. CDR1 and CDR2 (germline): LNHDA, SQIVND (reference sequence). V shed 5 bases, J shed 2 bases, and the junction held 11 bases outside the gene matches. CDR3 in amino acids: CASSVDARGLTNEKLFF. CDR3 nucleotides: TGTGCCAGTAGTGTGGACGCGAGGGGGCTGACTAATGAAAAACTGTTTTTT.

In nucleotides, the CDR3 is TGTGCCAGCAGCAACGGACTAGCGGGACACAATGAGCAGTTCTTC. Encoded protein: CASSNGLAGHNEQFF. J is TRBJ2-1 and V is TRBV5-6; 12 bases match TRBD2. J lost 5 bases, V lost 4 bases, and 4 bases had no gene match. The germline V gene has CDR1 SGHDT and CDR2 YYEEEE. The CDR3 runs to 15 residues.

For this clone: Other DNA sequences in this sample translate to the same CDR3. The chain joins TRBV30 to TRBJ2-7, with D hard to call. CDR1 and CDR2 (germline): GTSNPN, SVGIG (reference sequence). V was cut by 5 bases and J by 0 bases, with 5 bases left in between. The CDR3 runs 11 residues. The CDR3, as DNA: TGTGCCTGGTCAGACTCCTACGAGCAGTACTTC. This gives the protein CAWSDSYEQYF.

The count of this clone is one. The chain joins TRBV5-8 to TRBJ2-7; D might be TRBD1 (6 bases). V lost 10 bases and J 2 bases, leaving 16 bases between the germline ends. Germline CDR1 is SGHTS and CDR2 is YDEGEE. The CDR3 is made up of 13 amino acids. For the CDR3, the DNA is TGTGCCCAGGGGCAGGGACCTACCTACGAGCAGTACTTC. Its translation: CAQGQGPTYEQYF. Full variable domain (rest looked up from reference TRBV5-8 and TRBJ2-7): EAGVTQSPTHLIKTRGQQATLRCSPISGHTSVYWYQQALGLGLQFLLWYDEGEERNRGNFPPRFSGRQFPNYSSELNVNALELEDSALYLCAQGQGPTYEQYFGPGTRLTVT.

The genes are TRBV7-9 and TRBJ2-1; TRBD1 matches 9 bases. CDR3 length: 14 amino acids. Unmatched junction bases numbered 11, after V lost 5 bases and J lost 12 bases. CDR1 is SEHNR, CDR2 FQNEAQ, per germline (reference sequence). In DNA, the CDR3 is TGTGCCAGCAGCACACCCCTTGGGGGACAGGGGCAGTTCTTC. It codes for CASSTPLGGQGQFF.

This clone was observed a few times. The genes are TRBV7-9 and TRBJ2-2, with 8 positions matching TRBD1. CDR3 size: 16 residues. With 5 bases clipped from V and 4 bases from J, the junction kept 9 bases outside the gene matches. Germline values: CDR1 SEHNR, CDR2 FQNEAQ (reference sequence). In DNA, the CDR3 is TGTGCCAGCAGCGATAGGACAGGGTTCATCACCGGGGAGCTGTTTTTT. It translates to CASSDRTGFITGELFF.

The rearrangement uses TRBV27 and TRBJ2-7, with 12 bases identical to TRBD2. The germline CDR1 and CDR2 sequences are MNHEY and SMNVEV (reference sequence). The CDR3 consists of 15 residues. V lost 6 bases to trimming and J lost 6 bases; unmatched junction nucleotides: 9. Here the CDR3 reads CASRPSSGGVLEQYF. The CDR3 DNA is TGTGCCAGCAGACCATCTAGCGGGGGGGTACTCGAGCAGTACTTC.

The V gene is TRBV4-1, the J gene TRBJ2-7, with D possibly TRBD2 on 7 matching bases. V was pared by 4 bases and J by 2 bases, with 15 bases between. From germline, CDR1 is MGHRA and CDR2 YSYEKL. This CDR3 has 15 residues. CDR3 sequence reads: CASSPEGGRPYEQYF. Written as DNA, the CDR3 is TGCGCCAGCAGCCCAGAGGGGGGGCGTCCCTACGAGCAGTACTTC.

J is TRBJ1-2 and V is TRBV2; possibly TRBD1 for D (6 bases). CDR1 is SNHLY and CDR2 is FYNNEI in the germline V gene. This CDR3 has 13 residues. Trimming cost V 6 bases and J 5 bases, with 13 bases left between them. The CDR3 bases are TGTGCCAGCAGGGAAACTACAGGGTATGGCTACACCTTC. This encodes CASRETTGYGYTF.

DNA for the CDR3: TGTGCCAGCAGTTTCCTAGGTACGTGGAATAGCAATCAGCCCCAGCATTTT. Translation gives CASSFLGTWNSNQPQHF. The rearrangement uses TRBV28 and TRBJ1-5, with no clear D. The CDR3 length is 17 residues. CDR1 and CDR2 from the germline V gene are MDHEN and SYDVKM. The V gene lost 3 bases and the J gene lost 0 bases, with 15 bases spanning the gap.

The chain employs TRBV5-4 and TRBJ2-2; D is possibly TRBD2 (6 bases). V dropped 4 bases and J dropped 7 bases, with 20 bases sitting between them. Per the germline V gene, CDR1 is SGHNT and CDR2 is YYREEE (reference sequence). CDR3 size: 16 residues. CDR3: CASSALGWDFGGELFF. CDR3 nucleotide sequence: TGTGCCAGCAGCGCTCTCGGTTGGGACTTTGGCGGGGAGCTGTTTTTT. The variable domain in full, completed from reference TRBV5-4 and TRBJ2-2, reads ETGVTQSPTHLIKTRGQQVTLRCSSQSGHNTVSWYQQALGQGPQFIFQYYREEENGRGNFPPRFSGLQFPNYSSELNVNALELDDSALYLCASSALGWDFGGELFFGEGSRLTVL.

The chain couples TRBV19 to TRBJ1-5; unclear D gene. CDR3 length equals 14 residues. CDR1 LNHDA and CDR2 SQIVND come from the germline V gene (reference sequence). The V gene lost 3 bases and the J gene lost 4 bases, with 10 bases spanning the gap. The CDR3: CASSIGHTNQPQHF. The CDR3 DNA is TGTGCCAGTAGTATCGGGCACACTAATCAGCCCCAGCATTTT.

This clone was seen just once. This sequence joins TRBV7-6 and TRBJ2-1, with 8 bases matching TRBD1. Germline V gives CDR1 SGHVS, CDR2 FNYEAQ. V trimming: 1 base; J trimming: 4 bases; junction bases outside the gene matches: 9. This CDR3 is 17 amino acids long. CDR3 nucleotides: TGTGCCAGCAGCTTAGGCAGGGGGCTCTCGGTATACAATGAGCAGTTCTTC. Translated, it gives CASSLGRGLSVYNEQFF.